The sequence of this T cell receptor (beta chain) was determined in a study of T cells in Graves' hyperthyroidism and ophthalmopathy (dated by TCRdb to between 2018 and 2021). Regarding the complete study: Peripheral blood samples were taken at the time of initial diagnosis, prior to any treatment. A discovery cohort of about a hundred patients, approximately 45 with Graves' ophthalmopathy and approximately 60 with stable Graves' hyperthyroidism, was used to find distinguishing TCR V-J signatures. After sampling, hyperthyroidism patients received methimazole starting at 30 mg daily, and ophthalmopathy patients received high-dose intravenous methylprednisolone. An independent validation cohort of around 19 hyperthyroidism patients and about 15 patients who later progressed to ophthalmopathy tested prospective prediction of ophthalmopathy. In addition, the study compared T-cell repertoires in thyroid tissue and in blood from about six Graves' hyperthyroidism patients. The paper reports TCR Vbeta CDR3 sequencing of over 130 peripheral blood samples: 40 to 45 ophthalmopathy, about 75 hyperthyroidism and 17 progressor patients. The 100 discovery patients were randomly divided into training and test sets at a 7:3 ratio. What the authors observed across the whole study: Ophthalmopathy was separated from stable hyperthyroidism by a 13 V-J signature model, with over 85% sensitivity and 81% to 82% specificity obtained in cross-validation and 80%/75% obtained in testing. In validation, progression to ophthalmopathy was predicted by the model with more than 65% sensitivity and roughly 76% specificity, a median of 6.5 months before onset. Blood samples also contained most of the expanded thyroid clonotypes (frequency above 0.001), which suggests that blood repertoires may reflect thyroid immune responses. No statistical method was used to fix the sample size in advance, and group allocation was not hidden from the investigators.

The TCR beta CDR3 regions were amplified from the RNA transcripts. The first round of RT-PCR for the TCR CDR3 was performed with the HTBI primer set and the Qiagen OneStep RT-PCR kit. The libraries were constructed in a second round of multiplex PCR and then size-selected and purified. Sequencing of the libraries was done on an Illumina HiSeq2000 using paired-end 100 bp reads. On the study's bioinformatics: SOAPnuke was used to process the raw data, throwing out any read that contained adapters or uncalled bases, had a mean Phred below 15, or lacked an exact constant-primer or identifier match. High-quality paired reads were merged using COPE v1.2.5, and each unique nucleotide sequence was defined as a clonotype. MiTCR v1.1 was used to align the clonotypes against IMGT TRBV, TRBD and TRBJ reference segments. Only V-J combinations with frequency above 0.0001, covering 99.2% of repertoires, were analysed. The TCS score was defined as the ratio of F50 (clonal expansion) to E x V (chaos), calculated using BLOSUM62-based TCRdist between CDR3 peptides within each V-J. Welch's t-statistics and random forest reduced around 520 V-J features to 10 to 15, which were used in a naive Bayes classifier (R e1071). TCRdb reanalyzed the raw reads on its own, using fastp at Q25 for trimming and MiXCR for clone calling, and kept in-frame beta chains. Each entry is one CDR3 protein sequence, shown with its most common DNA and genes. Clone size and V and J calls follow TCRdb, not the original study. This sample gives around 300,000 distinct CDR3 sequences in total; approximately 14% of them show up just once. 30% to 35% of the sample belongs to the ten largest clones.

Hyperthyroidism patients were newly diagnosed, with disease duration under 2 months, and aged 18 to 65 years. Exclusion was applied to patients with uncontrolled infections, other autoimmune diseases, pregnancy or lactation. Diagnoses were established on the basis of clinical symptoms, serum thyroxine and TRAb, thyroid ultrasound, and orbital computed tomography. For progressor patients, blood was drawn at the first diagnosis of hyperthyroidism, before any ophthalmopathy symptoms had appeared. Ficoll-Paque density gradient centrifugation was used to isolate PBMCs from about 10 ml of fresh peripheral blood. Progressor patients were first diagnosed with Graves' hyperthyroidism and then developed ophthalmopathy during follow-up. Total RNA was extracted with Trizol reagent, and quality was checked on an Agilent 2100 Bioanalyzer. Per the germline V gene, MNHNS is the CDR1 and SASEGT is the CDR2. Including the terminal cysteine and phenylalanine, the CDR3 comprises 15 residues. The read is trimmed to its CDR3 DNA, 45 bases read in frame from base 1.

Regarding this clonotype: Its antigen target is currently unknown. This may stem from a read error, because a much larger clone lies one nucleotide away.

Rearrangement joined TRBV6-1 to TRBJ2-3; the D gene cannot be named for sure. Sequencing was performed on blood. The source of this sequence is a woman in her forties or fifties with Graves' hyperthyroidism that later progressed to Graves' ophthalmopathy. The nucleotide sequence reads TGTGCCAGCAGTCACGCAGACTTCAGCACAGATACGCGGTATTTT. It translates as CASSHADFSTDTRYF.